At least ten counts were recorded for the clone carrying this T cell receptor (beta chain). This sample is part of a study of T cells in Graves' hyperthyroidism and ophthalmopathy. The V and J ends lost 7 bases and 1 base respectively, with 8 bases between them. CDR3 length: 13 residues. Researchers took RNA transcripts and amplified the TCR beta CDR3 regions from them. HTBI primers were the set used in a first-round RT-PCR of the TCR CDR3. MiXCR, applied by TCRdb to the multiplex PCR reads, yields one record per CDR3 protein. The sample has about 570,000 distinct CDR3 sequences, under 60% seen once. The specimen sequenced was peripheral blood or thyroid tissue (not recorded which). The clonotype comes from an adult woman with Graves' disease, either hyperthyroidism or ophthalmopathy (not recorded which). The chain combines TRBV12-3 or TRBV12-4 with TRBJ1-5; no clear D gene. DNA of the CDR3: TGTGCCAGCAATGCTGGGAGCAATCAGCCCCAGCATTTT. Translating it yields CASNAGSNQPQHF.